Following are 14 T cell receptor beta chains from one sample sequenced in a study of blood T cell repertoires in COVID-19. This table comes from immunoSEQ multiplex PCR, and its TCRdb copy is limited to in-frame clones, with some not included. The sample lists about 350,000 clones, more than 75% seen once, with 2.5% to 4% in the top ten. Material: peripheral blood. All receptors derive from a woman aged 18-35 years who had recovered from COVID-19.

The chain couples TRBV5-4 to TRBJ2-3, with D maybe TRBD2 (5 bases). The V end lost 0 bases, the J end lost 6 bases, and 8 bases lay between the germline ends. Germline V gives CDR1 SGHNT, CDR2 YYREEE (reference sequence). This CDR3 has 13 residues. CDR3 DNA sequence: TGTGCCAGCAGCTTGGGAGGGTTGGATACGCAGTATTTT. It specifies CASSLGGLDTQYF.

J is TRBJ2-2 and V is TRBV4-1, with 9 bases lining up with TRBD2. Germline V CDR1 and CDR2: MGHRA, YSYEKL. The CDR3 is made up of 17 amino acids. With 1 base clipped from V and 0 bases from J, the junction kept 3 bases outside the gene matches. The chain's CDR3 is CASSQAGTSPNTGELFF. In DNA form, the CDR3 reads TGCGCCAGCAGCCAAGCCGGGACTAGCCCGAACACCGGGGAGCTGTTTTTT.

The genes are TRBV4-3 and TRBJ1-3, with D perhaps TRBD1 (6 bases). Germline V CDR1 and CDR2: LGHNA, YSLEER. The CDR3 length is 17 residues. Trimming took 0 bases from V and 3 from J, leaving 15 bases between them. This chain's CDR3 is CASSQEWGRNGGNTIYF. CDR3 bases: TGCGCCAGCAGCCAAGAGTGGGGGCGCAACGGTGGAAACACCATATATTTT.

The rearrangement uses TRBV6-6 and TRBJ1-1, with D possibly TRBD1 on 5 matching bases. The ends were cut back, 2 bases at V and 11 bases at J, with 12 bases in the middle. The CDR3 length is 12 residues. Germline CDR1 reads MNHNY; CDR2 reads SVGAGI (reference sequence). CDR3 protein: CASSYDTGMAFF. In DNA form, the CDR3 reads TGTGCCAGCAGTTACGACACAGGCATGGCTTTCTTT.

This chain connects TRBV2 to TRBJ2-1, with no clear D. The CDR3 contains 16 residues. The germline V and J ends were trimmed by 0 bases and 1 base, with 10 bases remaining between them. From germline, CDR1 is SNHLY and CDR2 FYNNEI. The CDR3 region is CASSEAGAESYNEQFF. CDR3 nucleotide sequence: TGTGCCAGCAGTGAAGCTGGCGCGGAGTCCTACAATGAGCAGTTCTTC.

This chain connects TRBV10-1 to TRBJ2-3, with a possible D match to TRBD1 (7 bases). Germline values: CDR1 WNHNN, CDR2 SYGVQD (reference sequence). The CDR3 has 14 amino acids. Trimming pared 6 bases from V and 4 bases from J, leaving 14 bases between. The CDR3 is CASSADREADTQYF. CDR3 sequence (DNA): TGCGCCAGCAGCGCCGACAGGGAGGCAGATACGCAGTATTTT.

This clone was recorded once. The rearrangement uses TRBV6-2 or TRBV6-3 and TRBJ1-3, with TRBD1 as a possible D gene (6 bases). V was cut by 3 bases and J by 1 base, with 10 bases left in between. The CDR3 loop spans 15 amino acids. In germline, CDR1 is MNHEY, CDR2 SVGEGT. CDR3 protein: CASSYFGTSGNTIYF. The CDR3 DNA sequence: TGTGCCAGCAGTTATTTCGGGACATCTGGAAACACCATATATTTT.

The rearrangement links TRBV14 to TRBJ2-7; 7 bases map to TRBD2. Germline CDR1 and CDR2: SGHDN and FVKESK. With V trimmed by 4 bases and J by 0 bases, 18 bases remained unmatched. The CDR3 covers 19 residues. Written as DNA, the CDR3 is TGTGCCAGCAGCCCCGGGACTTCAACTAGCGATGCGAGCTCCTACGAGCAGTACGTC. Its protein product is CASSPGTSTSDASSYEQYV.

The chain has TRBV3-1 (or the pseudogene TRBV3-2) and TRBJ2-1, with D tentatively TRBD2 (5 bases). The V end was cut by 1 base, the J end by 3 bases, with 10 bases between. This CDR3 is 15 amino acids long. The germline CDR1 and CDR2 sequences are LGHDT and YNNKEL (reference sequence). The CDR3 protein is CASSQVEGVYNEQFF. The CDR3 region has the DNA TGTGCCAGCAGCCAAGTCGAGGGAGTCTACAATGAGCAGTTCTTC.

This clone came up once. The J gene is TRBJ2-3, the V gene TRBV29-1, with 7 bases identical to TRBD2. CDR1 SQVTM and CDR2 ANQGSEA come from the germline V gene. The CDR3 sequence is 15 residues long. Trimming cost V 6 bases and J 2 bases; bases outside gene matches: 11. The CDR3 sequence is CSVGPEGRATDTQYF. In nucleotides, the CDR3 is TGCAGCGTCGGGCCGGAGGGGAGGGCCACAGATACGCAGTATTTT.

The chain recombines TRBV9 with TRBJ1-5, with TRBD1 matching over 7 bases. CDR1 is SGDLS and CDR2 is YYNGEE in the germline V gene. This CDR3 spans 14 amino acids. J was trimmed by 9 bases and V by 0 bases; bases with no gene match: 6. CDR3 bases: TGTGCCAGCAGCGTAGTCGGAGCAGGGGGGCCCCAGCATTTT. Its protein product is CASSVVGAGGPQHF.

For the CDR3, the DNA is TGTGCCAGCAGTTACAGAGGATCCTATAATTCACCCCTCCACTTT. Its protein is CASSYRGSYNSPLHF. The chain has TRBV6-5 and TRBJ1-6; D gene unclear. V gave up 2 bases and J gave up 1 base, with 6 bases separating them. The CDR3 is 15 residues long. Per germline, CDR1 MNHEY and CDR2 SVGAGI.

The V gene is TRBV19, the J gene TRBJ1-5, with unresolved D. V lost 2 bases, J lost 0 bases, and 23 bases lay in between. Germline assignment: CDR1 LNHDA and CDR2 SQIVND (reference sequence). The CDR3 runs to 20 residues. CDR3 coding DNA: TGTGCCAGTAGTATAATAGGAGGGCTCTTGGGGATTTATAGCAATCAGCCCCAGCATTTT. It yields the protein CASSIIGGLLGIYSNQPQHF.

This clone appeared a single time. The V gene is TRBV24-1, the J gene TRBJ2-2; 10 bases align to TRBD1. Looked up from germline, CDR1 is KGHDR and CDR2 is SFDVKD. The CDR3 extends over 14 amino acids. J was trimmed by 9 bases and V by 3 bases; bases with no gene match: 3. In DNA, the CDR3 is TGTGCCACCAGTGATGAGACAGGGGGCAGGGAGCTGTTTTTT. This translates into CATSDETGGRELFF.